The 28 T cell receptor beta chains below all came from one sample that was sequenced in a study of post-analysis software for immune sequencing data. The study's findings and limits: Roughly five TRBV segments were more frequent in patients than controls; TRBV5-6, TRBV5-1 and TRBV20-1 belonged to this group.

These receptors' targets are unknown. Unique molecular identifiers tagged the TCR beta cDNA libraries. TCRdb reprocessed the PCR reads with MiXCR, giving one entry per CDR3 protein. This table holds some 240,000 distinct CDR3 sequences, just over 35% found once. Sequenced input: blood. These receptors all come from a girl between 5 and 17 years old with multiple sclerosis.

The chain carries TRBV5-1 and TRBJ2-7, with 12 bases aligning to TRBD2. This CDR3 is built from 16 residues. The germline V gene has CDR1 SGHRS and CDR2 YFSETQ. With V trimmed by 3 bases and J by 7 bases, 11 bases remained unmatched. CDR3 loop: CASSWRTTSGSGEQYF. The CDR3 DNA reads as TGCGCCAGCAGCTGGAGGACGACTAGCGGGAGTGGAGAGCAGTACTTC.

At least ten counts were recorded for this clonotype. The V and J genes are TRBV20-1 and TRBJ1-2; D may be TRBD1 (5 bases). Germline V gene sequence: CDR1 DFQATT, CDR2 SNEGSKA (reference sequence). This CDR3 comprises 13 residues. V was clipped by 3 bases and J by 2 bases, with 10 bases between them. CDR3 residues: CSASRTQNYGYTF. The CDR3, as DNA: TGCAGTGCTAGTAGGACACAAAACTATGGCTACACCTTC.

Comments on this clonotype: This clone may be a read error of a much larger clone one base away. This CDR3 reads CSARGGGGATDTQYF. CDR3 nucleotide sequence: TGCAGTGCTCGAGGGGGAGGGGGAGCCACAGATACGCAGTATTTT. The rearrangement uses TRBV20-1 and TRBJ2-3; D is perhaps TRBD2 (7 bases). Germline V gene lookup returns CDR1 DFQATT and CDR2 SNEGSKA (reference sequence). The CDR3 loop spans 15 amino acids. The germline V and J ends were trimmed by 5 bases and 2 bases, with 17 bases remaining between them.

In its sample, this clonotype was seen a few times. The chain carries TRBV5-1 and TRBJ2-3; 14 bases fit TRBD2. In germline, CDR1 is SGHRS, CDR2 YFSETQ. This CDR3 has 17 residues. V lost 3 bases to trimming and J lost 0 bases; unmatched junction nucleotides: 3. The chain's CDR3 is CASSWGTSGGSTDTQYF. CDR3 nucleotides: TGCGCCAGCAGCTGGGGGACTAGCGGGGGCAGCACAGATACGCAGTATTTT.

In this sample, this clonotype turned up a few times. A much larger clone is a single base away; this may be a read error. The V gene is TRBV10-3, the J gene TRBJ1-5, with 9 nucleotides matching TRBD1. In germline, CDR1 is ENHRY, CDR2 SYGVKD. The CDR3 runs to 15 residues. The CDR3 DNA sequence: TGTACCATCAGTGAGGCGACAGGGGGGGATCAGCCCCAGCATTTT. Its protein is CTISEATGGDQPQHF.

As for this clonotype: This may be a read error, as it is one base from a much larger clone. Written as DNA, the CDR3 is TGTGCCAGCAGCCCCGGACAGGTTCGCTCTGGGGCCAACGTCCAGACTTTC. Protein sequence: CASSPGQVRSGANVQTF. The V gene is TRBV14, the J gene TRBJ2-6; TRBD1 matches at 7 bases. The CDR3 consists of 17 residues. Germline V CDR1 and CDR2: SGHDN, FVKESK.

The V and J genes are TRBV5-6 and TRBJ2-1; D ambiguous. The J call may be incorrect, as the DNA end agrees better with TRBJ2-7. This CDR3 is built from 12 residues. The germline V gene has CDR1 SGHDT and CDR2 YYEEEE. The CDR3 region has the DNA TGTGCCAGCAGCTCCCTGTACAATGAGCAGTACTTC. Translated, it gives CASSSLYNEQYF.

This clonotype occurred many times. The V call is TRBV12-3 or TRBV12-4, the J call TRBJ2-7; 14 positions agree with TRBD2. The length of the CDR3 is 17 residues. The trim removed 4 bases at V and 2 bases at J, leaving 7 bases unmatched. The DNA of the CDR3 is TGTGCCAGCAGTTCTGGGACTAGCGGGAGCACTACCTACGAGCAGTACTTC. Its translation is CASSSGTSGSTTYEQYF.

This clonotype occurred many times. The chain couples TRBV3-1 to TRBJ1-2; D ambiguous. The V and J ends lost 1 base and 6 bases respectively, with 12 bases between them. Germline CDR1 and CDR2: LGHDT and YNNKEL (reference sequence). This CDR3 comprises 14 residues. DNA of the CDR3: TGTGCCAGCAGCCAAGGCGAGTGGAGGAATGGCTACACCTTC. It specifies CASSQGEWRNGYTF.

At least ten counts were recorded for this clonotype. The chain links TRBV15 to TRBJ2-5; no reliable D call. V was cut by 8 bases and J by 4 bases, with 14 bases left in between. Germline V gives CDR1 LNHNV, CDR2 YYDKDF (reference sequence). The CDR3 contains 13 residues. CDR3 region: CATQRVGGETQYF. CDR3 DNA sequence: TGTGCCACCCAACGGGTGGGCGGAGAGACCCAGTACTTC.

This clonotype has a count of ten or more. The chain uses TRBV4-1 and TRBJ1-4; D remains unclear. Trimming took 0 bases from V and 0 from J, leaving 8 bases between them. The germline gives CDR1 MGHRA, CDR2 YSYEKL. The CDR3 covers 16 residues. The CDR3 bases are TGCGCCAGCAGCCAAGATAGCGGGGCAACTAATGAAAAACTGTTTTTT. The encoded protein is CASSQDSGATNEKLFF.

Only a few counts were recorded for this clonotype. The chain employs TRBV6-5 and TRBJ1-1; D not resolved. CDR3 length: 15 amino acids. Germline CDR1 MNHEY, CDR2 SVGAGI. The germline V and J ends were trimmed by 0 bases and 5 bases, with 13 bases remaining between them. The CDR3 protein is CASSYSGLPGTEAFF. The CDR3, as DNA: TGTGCCAGCAGTTACTCCGGGCTGCCTGGGACTGAAGCTTTCTTT.

This clonotype was detected many times. The V and J genes are TRBV5-5 and TRBJ2-5; TRBD2 is a possible D gene (6 bases). V shed 0 bases and J shed 2 bases, with 14 bases lying between them. Per germline, CDR1 SGHKS and CDR2 YYEKEE (reference sequence). This CDR3 has 16 residues. The CDR3 spells CASSLVQGGWQETQYF. The CDR3 DNA follows: TGTGCCAGCAGCTTGGTGCAGGGAGGCTGGCAAGAGACCCAGTACTTC.

A note on this clonotype: One junction end does not reproduce the germline sequence, and a read error may be involved. The chain joins TRBV18 to TRBJ1-2; D remains unclear. Germline assignment: CDR1 KGHSH and CDR2 LQKENI. The CDR3 sequence is 13 residues long. CDR3 in amino acids: CVSSPSREYGYTF. Here the CDR3 DNA reads TGTGTCAGCTCACCATCACGTGAATATGGCTACACCTTC.

The chain carries TRBV7-3 and TRBJ2-1, with D possibly TRBD2 on 5 matching bases. Germline V lookup: CDR1 SGHTA, CDR2 FQGTGA. Trimming took off 5 bases at V and 12 bases at J, with 17 bases between the two ends. CDR3 length: 13 residues. CDR3 region: CASSPPWTSGQFF. The CDR3 bases are TGTGCCAGCAGCCCACCGTGGACCAGCGGGCAGTTCTTC.

For this clonotype: A much larger clone sits a single nucleotide away, making a read error possible. The chain uses TRBV4-1 and TRBJ2-4, with no clear D. CDR3 length: 15 amino acids. V was cut by 3 bases and J by 13 bases, with 22 bases left in between. The V gene's germline CDR1 is MGHRA and CDR2 YSYEKL. The CDR3 loop reads CASSHATTRYNEQYF. For the CDR3, the DNA is TGCGCCAGCAGCCACGCTACTACCCGATACAATGAGCAGTACTTC.

With respect to this clonotype: A junction end diverges from the germline sequence, so it may reflect a read error. The CDR3 sequence: CASRLSYRGEQYF. The CDR3 DNA sequence: TGTGCCAGCCGTTTAAGTTACCGGGGCGAGCAGTACTTC. The gene calls are TRBV28 and TRBJ2-5, with a weak D call TRBD2 (5 bases). The DNA end lines up better with TRBJ2-7; the J call may be wrong. The CDR3 has 13 amino acids. In germline, CDR1 is MDHEN, CDR2 SYDVKM.

This clonotype was counted at least ten times. The CDR3 DNA is TGTGCCAGCAGCTTCGGGTCCGTCCCCTCTGGGGCCAACGTCCTGACTTTC. Translating it yields CASSFGSVPSGANVLTF. This chain connects TRBV11-2 to TRBJ2-6; no firm D call. The length of the CDR3 is 17 residues. Trimming left V 3 bases short and J 0 bases short, with 12 bases between. The germline gives CDR1 SGHAT, CDR2 FQNNGV.

This clonotype was seen once. This chain uses TRBV15 with TRBJ2-1, with 9 bases lining up with TRBD2. The CDR3 sequence is 18 residues long. Germline trimming cut 2 bases from V and 5 bases from J; bases unmatched to any gene: 13. The germline V gene encodes CDR1 LNHNV and CDR2 YYDKDF (reference sequence). The CDR3 loop is CATSRPPPIAGVDNEQFF. The CDR3 nucleotides read TGTGCCACCAGCAGACCTCCACCGATAGCGGGAGTGGACAATGAGCAGTTCTTC.

In this sample, this clonotype turned up a few times. This chain links TRBV5-1 with TRBJ2-5, with 10 positions matching TRBD2. Germline CDR1 is SGHRS and CDR2 is YFSETQ. The CDR3 is 16 residues long. Trimming took 0 bases from V and 4 from J; bases not matched to a gene: 6. The CDR3: CASSLAPSGGSETQYF. The CDR3 region has the DNA TGCGCCAGCAGCTTGGCCCCTAGCGGGGGATCAGAGACCCAGTACTTC. Filled out from reference TRBV5-1 and TRBJ2-5, the complete variable domain reads KAGVTQTPRYLIKTRGQQVTLSCSPISGHRSVSWYQQTPGQGLQFLFEYFSETQRNKGNFPGRFSGRQFSNSRSEMNVSTLELGDSALYLCASSLAPSGGSETQYFGPGTRLLVL.

The chain links TRBV2 to TRBJ2-1; D may be TRBD2 (5 bases). CDR1 and CDR2 from the germline V gene are SNHLY and FYNNEI. V lost 2 bases and J lost 5, with 16 bases in between. There are 16 residues in the CDR3. CDR3 coding DNA: TGTGCCAGCAGTGAATCGGGTTTGGGAGATAACAATGAGCAGTTCTTC. Encoded protein: CASSESGLGDNNEQFF.

Ten or more counts support this clonotype. The chain joins TRBV29-1 to TRBJ1-2, with D uncertain. Germline values: CDR1 SQVTM, CDR2 ANQGSEA. This CDR3 is built from 15 residues. Trimming stripped 5 bases from V and 0 bases from J, with 16 bases between. In DNA form, the CDR3 reads TGCAGCGTTATGTCAGTCCAGGCCGCTAACTATGGCTACACCTTC. It specifies CSVMSVQAANYGYTF.

This clonotype turned up a few times. The V and J genes are TRBV27 and TRBJ1-1, with D possibly TRBD1 on 6 matching bases. V gave up 2 bases and J gave up 1 base, with 14 bases separating them. Germline-derived CDR1 and CDR2 are MNHEY and SMNVEV (reference sequence). The CDR3 length is 16 residues. CDR3 sequence reads: CASSLAGWGANTEAFF. CDR3 DNA: TGTGCCAGCAGTTTAGCGGGGTGGGGGGCGAACACTGAAGCTTTCTTT.

Ten or more counts support this clonotype. The rearrangement uses TRBV4-1 and TRBJ2-3; no clear D gene. V shed 1 base and J shed 1 base, with 15 bases lying between them. CDR3 length: 17 amino acids. Germline V gene data show CDR1 as MGHRA and CDR2 as YSYEKL. CDR3: CASSQVVARKGTDTQYF. In nucleotides, the CDR3 is TGCGCCAGCAGCCAAGTAGTCGCGCGGAAGGGCACAGATACGCAGTATTTT.

This clonotype was seen once. This may be a read error, as it is one base from a much larger clone. The chain uses TRBV24-1 and TRBJ2-5; D is unclear. The CDR3 has 16 amino acids. The V gene lost 4 bases and the J gene lost 11 bases, with 25 bases spanning the gap. CDR1 is KGHDR, CDR2 SFDVKD, per germline. The chain's CDR3 is CATSDRTGRVGPEQYF. Here the CDR3 DNA reads TGTGCCACCAGTGACAGGACCGGGCGAGTCGGCCCTGAGCAGTACTTC.

This clonotype was counted a few times. A much larger clone lies a single base off, so this may be a read error. The chain is built from TRBV20-1 and TRBJ2-5, with D maybe TRBD2 (5 bases). Germline V CDR1 and CDR2: DFQATT, SNEGSKA (reference sequence). Trimming took 0 bases from V and 11 from J, leaving 22 bases between them. CDR3 length: 15 residues. CDR3 sequence (DNA): TGCAGTGCTAGAGAAAGGAGCGGAGCATACAATGAGCAGTACTTC. Encoded protein: CSARERSGAYNEQYF.

This clonotype occurred a few times. This chain uses TRBV20-1 with TRBJ2-7; 7 nucleotides agree with TRBD1. Germline assignment: CDR1 DFQATT and CDR2 SNEGSKA (reference sequence). The CDR3 has 13 amino acids. Trimming at V came to 2 bases and at J to 5 bases, leaving 6 bases not matched to a gene. This CDR3 reads CSARNRGGDEQYF. DNA for the CDR3: TGCAGTGCTAGAAACAGGGGTGGCGACGAGCAGTACTTC.

This clonotype was seen ten or more times. The chain links TRBV20-1 to TRBJ2-5; D not resolved. CDR1 and CDR2 (germline): DFQATT, SNEGSKA (reference sequence). Trimming shortened V by 7 bases and J by 0 bases, and 9 bases separated the two germline ends. The CDR3 covers 12 residues. Written as DNA, the CDR3 is TGCAGTGTAGAAGGGCACCAAGAGACCCAGTACTTC. Translating gives CSVEGHQETQYF.